This T cell receptor (beta chain) was documented in a study of shared clonotypes between healthy human individuals. Using immunoSEQ multiplex PCR, the repertoire was profiled, and TCRdb retains in-frame clones only, with some absent. The sample lists about 2.2 million clones; just over 90% were seen once. In the naive CD8 group, cells lacked CD45RO and were positively selected for CCR7, so terminally differentiated effector memory CD45RA+ cells were left out. In the case of this clone: Its antigen is not identified.

Study-wide results and caveats: Compared with memory subsets, naive subsets generally had larger estimated richness.

The TCR was taken from a man between 18 and 35 years old in good health. Some clones in this sample may be carry-over from other donors' samples. Sample: naive CD8+ T cells from PBMCs.

CDR3: CASNVLLGSEAFF. CDR3 sequence (DNA): TGTGCCAGCAACGTGCTCCTAGGGTCTGAAGCTTTCTTT. The V call is TRBV6-5, the J call TRBJ1-1; D remains unclear. The CDR3 spans 13 residues. Per germline, CDR1 MNHEY and CDR2 SVGAGI. Deletions cut 7 bases from V and 6 bases from J, with 15 bases between.